Listed here is a single T cell receptor (beta chain). Germline CDR1 reads LNHDA; CDR2 reads SQIVND (reference sequence). This CDR3 region has 14 residues. V was clipped by 5 bases and J by 4 bases, with 12 bases between them. This specimen belongs to a study of blood T cell repertoires in COVID-19. Repertoires were generated with immunoSEQ multiplex PCR, while TCRdb's copy carries only in-frame clones and drops some. The profile shows tens of thousands of clones, around 90% of them singletons. This chain links TRBV19 with TRBJ1-5; TRBD1 might be the D (5 bases). The TCR originated in a human donor in a cohort sampled during active COVID-19. Sequencing input: peripheral blood. CDR3 DNA: TGTGCCAGTAGTGGAGGGGTCGCTAATCAGCCCCAGCATTTT. It translates to CASSGGVANQPQHF.